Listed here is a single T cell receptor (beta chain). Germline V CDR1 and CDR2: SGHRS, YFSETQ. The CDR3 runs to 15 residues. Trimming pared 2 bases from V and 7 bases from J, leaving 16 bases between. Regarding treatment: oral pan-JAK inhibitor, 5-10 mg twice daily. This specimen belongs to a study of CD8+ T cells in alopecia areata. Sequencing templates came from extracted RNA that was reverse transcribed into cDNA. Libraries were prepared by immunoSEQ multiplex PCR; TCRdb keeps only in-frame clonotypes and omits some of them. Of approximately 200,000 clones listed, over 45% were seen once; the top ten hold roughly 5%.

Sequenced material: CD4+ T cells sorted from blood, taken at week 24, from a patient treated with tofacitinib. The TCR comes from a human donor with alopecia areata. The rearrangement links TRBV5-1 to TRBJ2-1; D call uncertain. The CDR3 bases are TGCGCCAGCAGCTTTGATCTGGGTTACTCTAATGAGCAGTTCTTC. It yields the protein CASSFDLGYSNEQFF.